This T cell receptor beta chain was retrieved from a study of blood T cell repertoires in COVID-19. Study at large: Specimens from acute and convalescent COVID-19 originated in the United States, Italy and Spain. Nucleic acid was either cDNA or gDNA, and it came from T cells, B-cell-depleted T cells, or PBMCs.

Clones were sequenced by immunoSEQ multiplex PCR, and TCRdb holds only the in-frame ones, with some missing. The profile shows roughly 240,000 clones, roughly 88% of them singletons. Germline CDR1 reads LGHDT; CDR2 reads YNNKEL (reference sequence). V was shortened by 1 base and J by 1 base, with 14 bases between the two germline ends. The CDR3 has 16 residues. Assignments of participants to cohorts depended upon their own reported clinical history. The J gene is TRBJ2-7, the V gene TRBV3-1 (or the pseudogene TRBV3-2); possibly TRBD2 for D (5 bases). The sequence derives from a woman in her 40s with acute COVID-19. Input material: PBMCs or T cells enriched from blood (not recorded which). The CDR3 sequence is CASSQGRTLGSYEQYF. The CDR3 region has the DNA TGTGCCAGCAGCCAAGGGAGGACCCTGGGATCCTACGAGCAGTACTTC.